A selection of T cell receptor beta chains follows, all from one sample in a study of OX40 agonist ivuxolimab in advanced cancers. Repertoires were generated with immunoSEQ multiplex PCR, while TCRdb's copy carries only in-frame clones and drops some. The repertoire includes 50,000 to 60,000 clones, 86% of them detected once, and approximately 6.8% sits in the top ten. The input for sequencing was CD4+ or CD8+ T cells sorted from blood, taken in a trial of the OX40 agonist ivuxolimab. The receptors come from an adult with an advanced solid tumor such as melanoma, head and neck, liver or kidney cancer. Each CDR3 is given with its conserved first and last residue. D genes are given only for firm matches. Clone size appears in some rows only: once, few, many, or a class for an expanded clone.

.	TRBV18	TRBD2	TRBJ2-2	TGTGCCAGCTCATCAAGGAGGCCGGGACTAGCGGTTTTGAACACCGGGGAGCTGTTTTTT	CASSSRRPGLAVLNTGELFF
.	TRBV4-1	TRBD2	TRBJ2-1	TGCGCCAGCAGCCCGCCCGGACTAGCGGGAGCTAATGAGCAGTTCTTC	CASSPPGLAGANEQFF
.	TRBV19	.	TRBJ2-3	TGTGCCAGTAGTTCGAGCGGGCCTACTAGCACAGATACGCAGTATTTT	CASSSSGPTSTDTQYF
.	TRBV11-1	.	TRBJ1-6	TGTGCCAGCAGCTTACAGGGAGTATCACCCCTCCACTTT	CASSLQGVSPLHF
.	TRBV6-1	.	TRBJ2-7	TGTGCCAGCAGGGACCCCTACGAGCAGTACTTC	CASRDPYEQYF
.	TRBV28	.	TRBJ1-2	TGTGCCAGCAGTTCTGCACCAGCCTATGGCTACACCTTC	CASSSAPAYGYTF
.	TRBV5-6	TRBD1	TRBJ1-1	TGTGCCAGCAGCTCGATGACAGGGCTCGGAGCTTTCTTT	CASSSMTGLGAFF
.	TRBV2	TRBD1	TRBJ2-3	TGTGCCAGCAGTTCACCGGGACAGATTACAGATACGCAGTATTTT	CASSSPGQITDTQYF
.	TRBV5-4	TRBD1	TRBJ2-3	TGTGCCAGCAGCTTGGGACAGGGGTCAGATACGCAGTATTTT	CASSLGQGSDTQYF
few	TRBV6-1	.	TRBJ1-1	TGTGCCAGCAGTTGGACGGCCTCCACTGAAGCTTTCTTT	CASSWTASTEAFF
.	TRBV30	.	TRBJ2-7	TGTGCCTGGACTCGGGATATCTACGAGCAGTACTTC	CAWTRDIYEQYF
.	TRBV5-1	TRBD1	TRBJ1-1	TGCGCCAGCAGCCCGGGACAGGGGGCACTCACTGAAGCTTTCTTT	CASSPGQGALTEAFF
.	TRBV5-1	.	TRBJ2-1	TGCGCCAGCAGCTTGGGAGGGGCCTCGAACAATGAGCAGTTCTTC	CASSLGGASNNEQFF
.	TRBV5-1	.	TRBJ2-5	TGCGCCAGCAGCATCCGACTAGGGGGCCAAGAGACCCAGTACTTC	CASSIRLGGQETQYF
.	TRBV29-1	.	TRBJ1-4	TGCAGCGTTAGACCCCAAGTAATCAGTGAAAAACTGTTTTTT	CSVRPQVISEKLFF
.	TRBV5-5	.	TRBJ1-1	TGTGCCAGCAGCATAGGCCGTGTAGGTGAAGCTTTCTTT	CASSIGRVGEAFF
.	TRBV6-5	.	TRBJ2-7	TGTGCCAGCAGTTACTCGAATCGGGGGCACGAGCAGTACTTC	CASSYSNRGHEQYF
.	TRBV6-6	.	TRBJ1-5	TGTGCCAGCAGGAACAGTAGCAATCAGCCCCAGCATTTT	CASRNSSNQPQHF
.	TRBV6-4	.	TRBJ1-6	TGTGCCAGCAGTGACTCCCCGCAGGCAGGGTATAATTCACCCCTCCACTTT	CASSDSPQAGYNSPLHF
.	TRBV7-8	.	TRBJ2-3	TGTGCCAGCAGTACGTTTGATACGCAGTATTTT	CASSTFDTQYF
once	TRBV5-1	.	TRBJ2-2	TGCGCCAGCAGCCCGGCGCAGGAGCCCACCGGGGAGCTGTTTTTT	CASSPAQEPTGELFF
.	TRBV4-1	TRBD2	TRBJ2-5	TGCGCCAGCAGCCAGCCGGGACTATCCCAAGAGACCCAGTACTTC	CASSQPGLSQETQYF
once	TRBV6-5	TRBD1	TRBJ1-2	TGTGCCAGCAGTTACTCTACAGGGGACTGGAATGGCTACACCTTC	CASSYSTGDWNGYTF
.	TRBV7-2	.	TRBJ1-1	TGTGCCAGCAGCTTAGCGCGGGGCGAGGGCACTGAAGCTTTCTTT	CASSLARGEGTEAFF
.	TRBV19	.	TRBJ1-2	TGTGCCAGCGGACAGCCTATTAACTATGGCTACACCTTC	CASGQPINYGYTF
few	TRBV6-4	.	TRBJ1-5	TGTGCCAGCAGCTCCCGTGTGGGCAATCAGCCCCAGCATTTT	CASSSRVGNQPQHF
medium-sized	TRBV7-6	.	TRBJ1-2	TGTGCCAGCAGCTTAGTGGCAGGGGAACGCTACACCTTC	CASSLVAGERYTF
.	TRBV6-6	.	TRBJ1-2	TGTGCCAGCAGTGTGGGTAGTGCTAACTATGGCTACACCTTC	CASSVGSANYGYTF
.	TRBV11-2	.	TRBJ2-1	TGTGCCAGCAGCTTAAGGTGGGATAAGACACAGGATGAGCAGTTCTTC	CASSLRWDKTQDEQFF
once	TRBV12-5	.	TRBJ1-3	TGTGCTAGTGGTTGGACTGGGCGCTCTGGAAACACCATATATTTT	CASGWTGRSGNTIYF
.	TRBV7-3	.	TRBJ2-7	TGTGCCAGCAGCCCCAAGGTGGGCCTGAACGAGCAGTACTTC	CASSPKVGLNEQYF
.	TRBV6-5	TRBD1	TRBJ2-7	TGTGCCAGCAGATTACAGGGGTCGAGCTCCTACGAGCAGTACTTC	CASRLQGSSSYEQYF
.	TRBV11-2	.	TRBJ1-1	TGTGCCAGCAGCTTAACGGACGGCAGGAACACTGAAGCTTTCTTT	CASSLTDGRNTEAFF
.	TRBV5-4	.	TRBJ1-6	TGTGCCAGCAGCACCGGGGGGGGGACGAATGGTCGGCAACCCCTCCACTTT	CASSTGGGTNGRQPLHF
.	TRBV7-8	.	TRBJ2-1	TGTGCCAGCAGCTTAGTGCCCCATTACGATTCCAATGAGCAGTTCTTC	CASSLVPHYDSNEQFF
.	TRBV5-1	.	TRBJ2-1	TGCGCCAGCGATAAAGGAGGGGCAGGGAATGAGGCTGAGCAGTTCTTC	CASDKGGAGNEAEQFF
.	TRBV6-1	.	TRBJ1-2	TGTGCCAGCAGTTTAGCACAGAGTGGCTATGGCTACACCTTC	CASSLAQSGYGYTF
.	TRBV6-5	.	TRBJ2-7	TGTGCCAGCAGTTATGAAGAAGCAGGGCCCTACGAGCAGTACTTC	CASSYEEAGPYEQYF
.	TRBV7-3	.	TRBJ2-1	TGTGCCAGCAGACAAAATGGACAGATTAACAATGAGCAGTTCTTC	CASRQNGQINNEQFF
.	TRBV27	.	TRBJ1-4	TGTGCCAGCAGTATAGCAGGGGTTACGGAAAAACTGTTTTTT	CASSIAGVTEKLFF
once	TRBV6-1	.	TRBJ1-3	TGTGCCAGCAGTGAAATTGGACGGGGAAACACCATATATTTT	CASSEIGRGNTIYF
.	TRBV4-2	.	TRBJ2-5	TGTGCCAGCAGCCAAGGATCGATTCCGGGAACTCGGGAGACCCAGTACTTC	CASSQGSIPGTRETQYF
.	TRBV28	TRBD1	TRBJ1-1	TGTGCCAGCAGTCCCAGGACAGGGGGCCGCACTGAAGCTTTCTTT	CASSPRTGGRTEAFF
once	TRBV10-1	TRBD2	TRBJ2-3	TGCGCCAGCAGCACTAGCGGGGGGACGGGCACAGATACGCAGTATTTT	CASSTSGGTGTDTQYF
.	TRBV7-9	.	TRBJ2-7	TGTGCCAGCAGCGTAACAGGGTTCGAGCAGTACTTC	CASSVTGFEQYF
.	TRBV6-1	.	TRBJ2-5	TGTGCCAGCAGTTCCCCCGACAGGTTCCAAGAGACCCAGTACTTC	CASSSPDRFQETQYF
.	TRBV18	.	TRBJ2-7	TGTGCCAGCTCAAAGAAGGATGAGCAGTACTTC	CASSKKDEQYF
.	TRBV27	.	TRBJ2-2	TGTGCCAGCAGCCAATACAGGGTTGGGAACACCGGGGAGCTGTTTTTT	CASSQYRVGNTGELFF
.	TRBV11-3	TRBD2	TRBJ2-3	TGTGCCAGCAGCCTCAGACTAGCGGGGGACACAGATACGCAGTATTTT	CASSLRLAGDTDTQYF
.	TRBV6-5	TRBD1	TRBJ1-1	TGTGCCAGCAGTTCCCCCGGGGGGAACAGGGGCACTGAAGCTTTCTTT	CASSSPGGNRGTEAFF
.	TRBV5-1	TRBD1	TRBJ1-3	TGCGCCAGCAGGCTTACCCCGGGACAGGGGCGAAACACCATATATTTT	CASRLTPGQGRNTIYF
.	TRBV6-6	.	TRBJ1-1	TGTGCCAGCAGTGGGGATCTAGGGAAAGCTTTCTTT	CASSGDLGKAFF
.	TRBV11-2	.	TRBJ2-2	TGTGCCAGCAGCTGGAACCCCAGGGGGGCGAACACCGGGGAGCTGTTTTTT	CASSWNPRGANTGELFF
once	TRBV9	.	TRBJ2-7	TGTGCCAGCAGCGTAGCTTTGGCGGGGAAGAACGAGCAGTACTTC	CASSVALAGKNEQYF